This section outlines one T cell receptor (beta chain) sequence together with its context. Its antigen target is currently unknown. Nothing much larger sits one base from this clone, and base qualities are not available. Library generation was performed with the immunoSEQ multiplex PCR assay. RNA was extracted from all samples and reverse transcribed into cDNA as template for TCR sequencing. First-strand cDNA was synthesized with SuperScript III using a 2:1 mix of oligo-dT and random hexamers. A synthetic immune receptor repertoire was used to gauge amplification bias, and whatever bias remained was removed computationally. The authors processed their data as follows. Raw reads were preprocessed to remove errors, and CDR3 was defined by IMGT conventions from the conserved cysteine to phenylalanine. Clonality was computed by normalizing Shannon entropy by log2 of the number of productive unique TCRs and subtracting the result from 1. Scalp TCRbeta sequences were cross-referenced with sorted blood CD4 and CD8 repertoires so that the CD4 or CD8 identity of scalp clones could be inferred. TCRdb stores this immuneACCESS table with in-frame sequences only. Part of the clones is absent; in the studies checked, under half of the shortfall reflects unresolved V genes, and no reason is known for the rest. Clone size and the V and J calls come from that table; the DNA yielded D and trimming. A total of some 200,000 clones appear in this sample, roughly 61% of them only once. The biggest ten clones account for around 13% of the sample.

Trimming accounts for 5 bases at V and 1 base at J, while the number of junction bases matched to no gene is 8. The germline V gene (reference sequence) specifies SEHNR as CDR1 and FQNEAQ as CDR2. Inclusive of the bounding cysteine and phenylalanine, the CDR3 is 15 residues long. Of the read, only the CDR3 DNA is kept; its 45 bases are in frame from base 1. This specimen comes from a study of CD8+ T cells in alopecia areata (dated by TCRdb to 2016 to 2018). Looking at the study overall: The treated patients, all with moderate-to-severe alopecia areata, were enrolled in an open-label pilot trial of oral tofacitinib given at 5 to 10 mg twice daily. Tofacitinib was administered for 6 to 18 months, and 6 months of follow-up off drug were then conducted to assess delayed response and recurrence. Disease severity in treated patients was measured with the SALT score, which quantifies the percentage of affected scalp surface area. High-throughput TCRbeta sequencing was used to examine T cell clonal expansion in alopecia areata in both the C3H/HeJ mouse model and human patients. Scalp tissue and sorted CD4+ and CD8+ peripheral blood T cells from patchy and totalis/universalis alopecia areata patients and from healthy controls were covered by human TCRbeta sequencing. Biopsies were taken from tofacitinib-treated patients at baseline and at 4 and 24 weeks of treatment, and a later scalp biopsy was taken in several of the tofacitinib-treated patients. Scalp clonality was compared among normal scalp (n=4), patchy alopecia areata scalp (n=8), and alopecia totalis/universalis scalp (n=8). RNA came from the PAXgene miRNA kit for fixed scalp, the miRNeasy kit for PBMCs, and the RNeasy kit for mouse skin. TCRbeta CDR3 regions were amplified by immunoSEQ multiplex PCR using 35 Vbeta forward and 13 Jbeta reverse primers. What the research found in general, with its limitations: Scalp clonality and the number of expanded CD8+ clones among the top 100 scalp clones were significantly decreased by tofacitinib. Many expanded lesional clones persisted in scalp and blood during tofacitinib treatment, which may partly explain relapse after stopping treatment. Unlike mouse skin, where gammadelta T cells dominate, normal human skin contains resident alphabeta T cells that get sequenced too, which complicates analysis of the scalp TCR repertoire. TCR sequences shared between patients were less clear than in mice, possibly partly because of HLA diversity in the patient population. Higher clonality and more expanded CD8+ clones were observed in lesional scalp than in normal scalp, particularly in alopecia totalis/universalis, a finding suggestive of antigenic drive. Because the treated cohort was small and included a single nonresponder, larger studies are needed to assess links between baseline CD8+ expansion and response.

The time point label of this sample denotes: about 25 weeks on oral tofacitinib. The treatment or condition tag for this specimen amounts to: oral pan-JAK inhibitor, 5-10 mg twice daily. Peripheral blood and lesional scalp punch biopsies were obtained from patients with alopecia areata. PBMCs were isolated by density centrifugation and stained for CD3, CD4 and CD8, after which CD4+ and CD8+ T cells were sorted on a FACSAria. Source: CD8+ T cells sorted from blood, taken at week 24, from a patient treated with tofacitinib. This chain is built from TRBV7-9 and TRBJ2-7, with 7 middle bases fitting TRBD1. The source is a human donor with alopecia areata. The nucleotide sequence reads as follows: TGTGCCAGCAGCCACCCGGACAGGCCTTCCTACGAGCAGTACTTC. It specifies CASSHPDRPSYEQYF.